These T cell receptor beta chains were read from a single sample in a study of CD4 T cells in relation to SARS-CoV-2 and coronaviruses. For these receptors, no antigen is known. Libraries were prepared by immunoSEQ multiplex PCR; TCRdb keeps only in-frame clonotypes and omits some of them. The sample holds about 23,000 clones, under 80% seen once. Sequenced material: CD4+ T cells from PBMCs, cultured in vitro. These receptors all stem from a human donor in good health. CDR3s include the opening cysteine and the closing phenylalanine or tryptophan. A D gene is named only where the DNA matches it firmly. Only some rows state a clone size, as once, few, many or a class for expanded clones.

>-|TRBJ1-5|TRBV19|-
CASSMSGPYSNQPQHF
TGTGCCAGTAGTATGAGCGGACCCTATAGCAATCAGCCCCAGCATTTT
>-|TRBJ1-2|TRBV6-5|-
CASYDTDGPSAGYTF
TGTGCCAGCTATGATACCGACGGCCCTTCGGCTGGCTACACCTTC
>TRBD1|TRBJ1-2|TRBV29-1|-
CSVDREKQGYGYTF
TGCAGCGTCGACAGGGAAAAACAGGGTTATGGCTACACCTTC
>-|TRBJ2-7|TRBV18|-
CASSPNTDTYEQYF
TGTGCCAGCTCACCGAATACAGACACCTACGAGCAGTACTTC
>-|TRBJ1-1|TRBV4-3|-
CASSQGRVNTEAFF
TGCGCCAGCAGCCAAGGACGCGTGAACACTGAAGCTTTCTTT
>-|TRBJ2-5|TRBV5-6|-
CASRDQETQYF
TGTGCCAGCAGGGACCAAGAGACCCAGTACTTC
>TRBD2|TRBJ2-2|TRBV5-1|-
CASSYETSSRRTGELFF
TGCGCCAGCAGCTACGAGACTAGCTCCCGGAGGACCGGGGAGCTGTTTTTT
>-|TRBJ2-1|TRBV7-2|-
CASSLSFYNEQFF
TGTGCCAGCAGCTTATCATTCTACAATGAGCAGTTCTTC
>-|TRBJ2-5|TRBV11-2|once
CASSSLLGTSQETQYF
TGTGCCAGCAGCTCCCTCCTGGGGACATCTCAAGAGACCCAGTACTTC
>TRBD1|TRBJ2-7|TRBV5-6|-
CASSTRDRASYEQYF
TGTGCCAGCAGCACCCGGGACAGGGCCTCCTACGAGCAGTACTTC
>TRBD1|TRBJ1-2|TRBV19|-
CASTDPGGLNYGYTF
TGTGCCAGTACCGATCCAGGGGGCCTCAACTATGGCTACACCTTC
>-|TRBJ2-2|TRBV3-1/TRBV3-2|few
CASSQRVTGELFF
TGTGCCAGCAGCCAGAGGGTCACCGGGGAGCTGTTTTTT
>TRBD2|TRBJ2-5|TRBV18|-
CASSPWEGRTETQYF
TGTGCCAGCTCACCTTGGGAGGGGCGAACCGAGACCCAGTACTTC